Listed below are T cell receptor beta chains from one sample, sequenced in a study of CD8 T cells in acute hepatitis C reinfection. The method was immunoSEQ multiplex PCR; TCRdb's version includes in-frame clones alone and lacks a portion of them. The sample has under 4,000 clones; around 41% are singletons. The sequencing used HCV NS3-1073 tetramer-sorted CD8+ T cells from PBMCs, collected during acute infection. The receptors were gathered from a man aged 25 to 40 with chronic hepatitis C. The CDR3 runs from the conserved cysteine through the conserved F or W. The order of the fields is CDR3 protein, V gene, J gene.

CDR3 protein: CASSLERGLETQYF; V gene: TRBV7-9; J gene: TRBJ2-5
CDR3 protein: CASSQTGWDEQYF; V gene: TRBV4-2; J gene: TRBJ2-7
CDR3 protein: CASSEASVTPAEQYF; V gene: TRBV6-1; J gene: TRBJ2-7
CDR3 protein: CASSFLPGLADSYEQYF; V gene: TRBV5-8; J gene: TRBJ2-7
CDR3 protein: CASSQEVSGSWGEQYF; V gene: TRBV4-2; J gene: NA
CDR3 protein: CASSLVANTEAFF; V gene: TRBV5-1; J gene: TRBJ1-1
CDR3 protein: CASSQEVSGGTNTGELFF; V gene: TRBV4-2; J gene: TRBJ2-2
CDR3 protein: CASSIAQGAPSEQYF; V gene: TRBV19; J gene: TRBJ2-7
CDR3 protein: CASSLTGQMSYEQYF; V gene: TRBV27; J gene: TRBJ2-7
CDR3 protein: CASSFLASSSYNEQFF; V gene: TRBV7-2; J gene: TRBJ2-1
CDR3 protein: CASSPPGTHEKLFF; V gene: TRBV27; J gene: TRBJ1-4
CDR3 protein: CASSLDGSQVYEQYF; V gene: TRBV5-6; J gene: TRBJ2-7
CDR3 protein: CASSQVETSGGYQETQYF; V gene: TRBV14; J gene: TRBJ2-5
CDR3 protein: CASSQPSDVSGLGGYTF; V gene: TRBV18; J gene: TRBJ1-2
CDR3 protein: CASSGVRGSEQYF; V gene: TRBV2; J gene: TRBJ2-7
CDR3 protein: CASSPEGTGAPYEQYF; V gene: TRBV4-2; J gene: TRBJ2-7
CDR3 protein: CASSLETSGAPGEQYF; V gene: TRBV7-6; J gene: TRBJ2-7
CDR3 protein: CASSLEVAGGNEQFF; V gene: TRBV7-6; J gene: TRBJ2-1
CDR3 protein: CASSVGETSGGYTDTQYF; V gene: TRBV9; J gene: TRBJ2-3
CDR3 protein: CASSHLKNTEAFF; V gene: TRBV4-2; J gene: TRBJ1-1
CDR3 protein: CASSQPGGGTSGYNEQFF; V gene: TRBV4-2; J gene: TRBJ2-1
CDR3 protein: CASSQELASGGGGPQYF; V gene: TRBV4-2; J gene: TRBJ2-3
CDR3 protein: CASSQEPGLAGAHYEQYF; V gene: TRBV4-3; J gene: TRBJ2-7
CDR3 protein: CASSQEVGAPGELFF; V gene: TRBV4-3; J gene: TRBJ2-2
CDR3 protein: CASSLEVSPNTGELFF; V gene: TRBV11-1; J gene: TRBJ2-2
CDR3 protein: CASSQETQRGIGEQYF; V gene: TRBV4-2; J gene: TRBJ2-7
CDR3 protein: CASSQFLAGGSFTDTQYF; V gene: TRBV14; J gene: TRBJ2-3
CDR3 protein: CASSPETGAEQYF; V gene: TRBV4-2; J gene: TRBJ2-7
CDR3 protein: CASSHEPTGVDGYTF; V gene: TRBV4-3; J gene: TRBJ1-2
CDR3 protein: CASSQWVWTSGGYIQYF; V gene: TRBV19; J gene: TRBJ2-4
CDR3 protein: CASSQEMGGGNEQFF; V gene: TRBV4-2; J gene: TRBJ2-1
CDR3 protein: CASSPPRVKASYNSPLHF; V gene: TRBV9; J gene: TRBJ1-6
CDR3 protein: CASSQELSAGGGDTQYF; V gene: TRBV4-2; J gene: TRBJ2-3
CDR3 protein: CASSPPGQGLIEQFF; V gene: TRBV27; J gene: TRBJ2-1
CDR3 protein: CASSHPTGSEQYF; V gene: TRBV6-5; J gene: TRBJ2-7
CDR3 protein: CASSITSDSYNEQFF; V gene: TRBV4-2; J gene: TRBJ2-1
CDR3 protein: CASSVQGANEQYF; V gene: TRBV9; J gene: TRBJ2-7
CDR3 protein: CASSELGQGHYEQYF; V gene: TRBV6-1; J gene: TRBJ2-7
CDR3 protein: CASSQELAAPGEQYF; V gene: TRBV4-3; J gene: TRBJ2-7
CDR3 protein: CASSEGVGNPRGFEKLFF; V gene: TRBV6-1; J gene: TRBJ1-4
CDR3 protein: CASSPEPGAPGELFF; V gene: TRBV4-3; J gene: TRBJ2-2
CDR3 protein: CASSLAREGDEQFF; V gene: TRBV13; J gene: TRBJ2-1
CDR3 protein: CASSQEGTGTGYTF; V gene: TRBV4-3; J gene: TRBJ1-2
CDR3 protein: CAISDPQSFVVQQYF; V gene: TRBV10-3; J gene: TRBJ2-7
CDR3 protein: CASSITSGAWETQYF; V gene: TRBV19; J gene: TRBJ2-5
CDR3 protein: CASSLPERGDEQFF; V gene: TRBV7-3; J gene: TRBJ2-1
CDR3 protein: CASSQDLAGLSGYTF; V gene: TRBV4-2; J gene: TRBJ1-2
CDR3 protein: CASSIELNTEAFF; V gene: TRBV4-2; J gene: TRBJ1-1
CDR3 protein: CASSLAATAQYQPQHF; V gene: TRBV5-6; J gene: TRBJ1-5
CDR3 protein: CASSQEPAGGTNTGELFF; V gene: TRBV4-3; J gene: TRBJ2-2
CDR3 protein: CASSQVEAELSPLHF; V gene: TRBV4-2; J gene: TRBJ1-6
CDR3 protein: CASSLQASSHEQYF; V gene: TRBV5-8; J gene: TRBJ2-7
CDR3 protein: CASSLSRSAGEFYEQYF; V gene: TRBV7-2; J gene: TRBJ2-7